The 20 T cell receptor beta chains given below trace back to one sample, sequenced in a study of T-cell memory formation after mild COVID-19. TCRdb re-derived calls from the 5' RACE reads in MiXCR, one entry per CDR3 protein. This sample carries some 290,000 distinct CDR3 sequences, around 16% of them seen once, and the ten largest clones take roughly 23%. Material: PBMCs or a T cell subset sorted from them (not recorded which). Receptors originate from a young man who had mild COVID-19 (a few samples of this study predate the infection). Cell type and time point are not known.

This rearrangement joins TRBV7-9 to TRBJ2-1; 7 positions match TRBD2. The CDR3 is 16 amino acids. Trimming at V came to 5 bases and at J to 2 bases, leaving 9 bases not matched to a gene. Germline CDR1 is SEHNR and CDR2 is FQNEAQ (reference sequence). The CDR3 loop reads CASSPRQAGTYNEQFF. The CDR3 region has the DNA TGTGCCAGCAGCCCTCGGCAAGCGGGGACCTACAATGAGCAGTTCTTC.

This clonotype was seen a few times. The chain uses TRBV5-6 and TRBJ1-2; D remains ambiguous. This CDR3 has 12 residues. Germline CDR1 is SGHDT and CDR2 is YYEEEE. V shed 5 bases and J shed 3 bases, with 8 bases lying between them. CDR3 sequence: CASSLKDYGYTF. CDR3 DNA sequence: TGTGCCAGCAGTCTAAAGGACTATGGCTACACCTTC.

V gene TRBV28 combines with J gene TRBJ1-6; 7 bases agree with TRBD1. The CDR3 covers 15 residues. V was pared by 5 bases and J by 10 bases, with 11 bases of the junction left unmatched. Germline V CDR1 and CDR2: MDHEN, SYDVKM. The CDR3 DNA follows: TGTGCCAGCAGTCTGCCTACGGGACAGTCCTCACCCCTCCACTTT. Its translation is CASSLPTGQSSPLHF.

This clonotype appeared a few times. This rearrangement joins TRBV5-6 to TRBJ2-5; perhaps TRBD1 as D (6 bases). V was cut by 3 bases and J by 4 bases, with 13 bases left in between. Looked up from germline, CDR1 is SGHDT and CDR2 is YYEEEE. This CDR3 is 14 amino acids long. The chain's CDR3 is CASSSPTGGETQYF. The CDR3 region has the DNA TGTGCCAGCAGCTCCCCGACAGGCGGAGAGACCCAGTACTTC.

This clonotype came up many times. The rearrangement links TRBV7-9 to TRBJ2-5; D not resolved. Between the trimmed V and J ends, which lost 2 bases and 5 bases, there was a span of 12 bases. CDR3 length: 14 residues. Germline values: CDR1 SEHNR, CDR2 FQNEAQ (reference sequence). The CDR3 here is CASSLLPGSETQYF. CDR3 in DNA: TGTGCCAGCAGCTTATTACCAGGTTCGGAGACCCAGTACTTC.

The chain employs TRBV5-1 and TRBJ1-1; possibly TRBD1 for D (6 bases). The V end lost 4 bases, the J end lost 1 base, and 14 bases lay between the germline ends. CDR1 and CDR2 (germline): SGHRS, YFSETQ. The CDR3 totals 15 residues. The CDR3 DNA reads TGCGCCAGCAGCCCGGACAGAGAGACGAACACTGAAGCTTTCTTT. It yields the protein CASSPDRETNTEAFF.

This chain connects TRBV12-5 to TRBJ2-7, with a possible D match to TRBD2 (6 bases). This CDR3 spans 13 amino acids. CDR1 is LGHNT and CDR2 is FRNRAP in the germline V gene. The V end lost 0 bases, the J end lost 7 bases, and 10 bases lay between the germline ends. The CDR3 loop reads CASGLVLAGEQYF. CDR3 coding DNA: TGTGCTAGTGGTTTGGTACTCGCGGGGGAGCAGTACTTC.

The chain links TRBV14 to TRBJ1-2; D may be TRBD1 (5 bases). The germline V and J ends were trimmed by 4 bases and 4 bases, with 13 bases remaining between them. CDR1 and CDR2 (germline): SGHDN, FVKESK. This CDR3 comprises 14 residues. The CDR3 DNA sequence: TGTGCCAGCAGCCCACGGGGGAAGGGCTATGGCTACACCTTC. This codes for CASSPRGKGYGYTF.

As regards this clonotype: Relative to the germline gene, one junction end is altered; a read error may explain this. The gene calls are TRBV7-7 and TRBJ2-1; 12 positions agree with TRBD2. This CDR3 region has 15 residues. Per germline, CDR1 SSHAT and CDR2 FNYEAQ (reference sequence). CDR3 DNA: TGTGCTAGCAGCGTGCTAGCGGGGGGGACTGATGAGCAGTTCTTC. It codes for CASSVLAGGTDEQFF.

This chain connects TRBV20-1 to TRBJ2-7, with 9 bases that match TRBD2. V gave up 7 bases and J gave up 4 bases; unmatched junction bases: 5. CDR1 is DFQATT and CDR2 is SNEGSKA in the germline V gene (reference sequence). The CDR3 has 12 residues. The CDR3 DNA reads TGCAGTGGTAGCGGGGGACATTACGAGCAGTACTTC. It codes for CSGSGGHYEQYF.

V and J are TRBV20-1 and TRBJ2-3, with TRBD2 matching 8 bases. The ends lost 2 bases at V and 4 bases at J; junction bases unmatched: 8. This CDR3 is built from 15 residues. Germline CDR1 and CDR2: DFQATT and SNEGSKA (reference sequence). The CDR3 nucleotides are TGCAGTGCTAGATCGGGGGGGCGGGCACCAGATACGCAGTATTTT. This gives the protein CSARSGGRAPDTQYF.

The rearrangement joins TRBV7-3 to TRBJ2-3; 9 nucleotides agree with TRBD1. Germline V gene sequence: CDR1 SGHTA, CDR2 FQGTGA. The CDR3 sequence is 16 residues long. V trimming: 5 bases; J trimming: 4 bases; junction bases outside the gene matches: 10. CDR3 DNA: TGTGCCAGCAGCACAGAACAGGGGGCATTGGCAGATACGCAGTATTTT. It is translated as CASSTEQGALADTQYF.

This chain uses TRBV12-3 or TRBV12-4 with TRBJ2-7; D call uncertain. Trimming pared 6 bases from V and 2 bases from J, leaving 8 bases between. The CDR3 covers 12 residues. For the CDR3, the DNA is TGTGCCAGCAGGACGGGCCCCTACGAGCAGTACTTC. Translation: CASRTGPYEQYF.

The CDR3: CASSQGHSNQPQHF. CDR3 DNA: TGCGCCAGCAGCCAAGGACATAGCAATCAGCCCCAGCATTTT. The rearrangement uses TRBV4-1 and TRBJ1-5; no reliable D call. The CDR3 spans 14 residues. V lost 1 base and J 0 bases, leaving 4 bases between the germline ends. Looked up from germline, CDR1 is MGHRA and CDR2 is YSYEKL.

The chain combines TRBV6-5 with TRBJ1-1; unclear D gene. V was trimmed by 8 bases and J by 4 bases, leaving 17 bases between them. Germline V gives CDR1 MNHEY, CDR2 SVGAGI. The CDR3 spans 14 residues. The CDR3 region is CASGPFRVRTEAFF. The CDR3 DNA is TGTGCCAGCGGTCCATTCAGAGTTCGCACTGAAGCTTTCTTT.

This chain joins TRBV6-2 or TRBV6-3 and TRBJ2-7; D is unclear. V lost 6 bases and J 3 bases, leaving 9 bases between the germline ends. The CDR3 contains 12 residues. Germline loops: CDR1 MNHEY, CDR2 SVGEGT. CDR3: CASRLVGYEQYF. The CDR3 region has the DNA TGTGCCAGCAGGCTCGTAGGCTACGAGCAGTACTTC.

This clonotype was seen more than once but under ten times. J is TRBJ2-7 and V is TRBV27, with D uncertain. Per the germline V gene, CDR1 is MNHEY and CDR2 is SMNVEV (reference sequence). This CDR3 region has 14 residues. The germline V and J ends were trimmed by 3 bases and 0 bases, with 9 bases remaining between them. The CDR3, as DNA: TGTGCCAGCAGTTTGGTCCGGACCTCCTACGAGCAGTACTTC. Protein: CASSLVRTSYEQYF.

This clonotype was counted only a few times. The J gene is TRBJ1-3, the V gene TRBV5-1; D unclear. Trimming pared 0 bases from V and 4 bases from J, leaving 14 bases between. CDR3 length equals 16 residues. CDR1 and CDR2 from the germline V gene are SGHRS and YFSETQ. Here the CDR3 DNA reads TGCGCCAGCAGCTTGGGCGGTTTCGGGCCAGGAAACACCATATATTTT. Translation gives CASSLGGFGPGNTIYF.

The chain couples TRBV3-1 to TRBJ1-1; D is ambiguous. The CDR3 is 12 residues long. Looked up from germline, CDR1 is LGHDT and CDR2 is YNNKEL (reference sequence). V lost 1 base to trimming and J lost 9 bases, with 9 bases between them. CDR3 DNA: TGTGCCAGCAGCCAAGGGATCTTCCAAGCTTTCTTT. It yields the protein CASSQGIFQAFF.

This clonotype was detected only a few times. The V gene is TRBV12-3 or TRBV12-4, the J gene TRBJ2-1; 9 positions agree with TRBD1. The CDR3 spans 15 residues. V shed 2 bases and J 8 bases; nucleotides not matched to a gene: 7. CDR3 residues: CASSLQTGGLDEQFF. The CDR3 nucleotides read TGTGCCAGCAGTTTACAGACAGGGGGGCTGGATGAGCAGTTCTTC.